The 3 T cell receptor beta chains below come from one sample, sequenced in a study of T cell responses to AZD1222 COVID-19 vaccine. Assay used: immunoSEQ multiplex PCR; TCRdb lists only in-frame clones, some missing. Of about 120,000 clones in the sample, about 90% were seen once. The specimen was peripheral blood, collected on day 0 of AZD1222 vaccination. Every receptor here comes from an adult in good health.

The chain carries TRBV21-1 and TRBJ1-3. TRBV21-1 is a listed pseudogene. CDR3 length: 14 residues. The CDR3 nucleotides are TGTGCCAGCAGCAAAGCTGAGGGAGGAAACACCATATATTTT. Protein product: CASSKAEGGNTIYF.

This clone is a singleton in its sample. For the CDR3, the DNA is TGTGCCAGCAGTTCCGGGACATTGAACACTGAAGCTTTCTTT. Translating it yields CASSSGTLNTEAFF. This rearrangement joins TRBV6-5 to TRBJ1-1; TRBD1 might be the D (6 bases). Looked up from germline, CDR1 is MNHEY and CDR2 is SVGAGI. The CDR3 runs 14 residues. Trimming pared 4 bases from V and 0 bases from J, leaving 9 bases between.

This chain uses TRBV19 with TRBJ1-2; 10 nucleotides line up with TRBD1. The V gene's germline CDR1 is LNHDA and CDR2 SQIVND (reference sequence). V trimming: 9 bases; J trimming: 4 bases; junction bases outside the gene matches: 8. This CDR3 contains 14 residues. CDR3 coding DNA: TGTGCCAGCTCACCCGACAGGGGGCCCTATGGCTACACCTTC. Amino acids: CASSPDRGPYGYTF.